The clone carrying this T cell receptor beta chain was observed many times. Antigen unknown. Time point indicated: sample taken at primary tumor resection. Whole RNA from tumor, nontumor lung or frozen PBMC was sequenced unsorted. TCRdb re-derived calls from the 5' RACE reads in MiXCR, one entry per CDR3 protein. The sample lists 15,000 or so distinct CDR3 sequences; 4% to 6% were seen once. The source of the sample is a study of spatial heterogeneity in lung cancer. The study, taken as a whole, reports: Counts of expanded alpha and beta TCRs within tumors tracked the tumor nonsynonymous mutation count.

With 3 bases clipped from V and 6 bases from J, the junction kept 11 bases outside the gene matches. Germline V lookup: CDR1 SGDLS, CDR2 YYNGEE. The CDR3 covers 16 residues. The source is a male donor with early-stage non-small cell lung cancer. The sample here was lung tumor tissue, taken at surgery. V usage is TRBV9 and J usage is TRBJ2-3; 9 bases align to TRBD2. The CDR3 sequence: CASSAHASGIPDTQYF. CDR3 DNA: TGTGCCAGCAGCGCTCATGCTAGCGGGATACCGGATACGCAGTATTTT.